This is a list of T cell receptor beta chains from one sample in a study of chemoradiotherapy in HPV16-positive cancers. The repertoire was sequenced with immunoSEQ multiplex PCR; TCRdb's copy has only in-frame clones and lacks some. The table lists under 10,000 clones, over 75% of them singletons, with 3% to 4% in the top ten. The source was tumor tissue, collected from a patient who underwent chemoradiotherapy. Receptor source: a human donor with HPV-associated anogenital cancer. Each CDR3 is given with its conserved first and last residue. The order of the fields is V gene, J gene, CDR3 protein.

v_gene: TRBV19; j_gene: TRBJ2-2; CDR3aa: CASTWTGNTGELFF
v_gene: TRBV9; j_gene: TRBJ1-1; CDR3aa: CASSVKTGTEAFF
v_gene: TRBV15; j_gene: TRBJ1-6; CDR3aa: CATSRNRDRDNSPLHF
v_gene: TRBV19; j_gene: TRBJ2-2; CDR3aa: CASSVGVAPGELFF
v_gene: TRBV5-5; j_gene: TRBJ1-2; CDR3aa: CASSTGQGAYGYTF
v_gene: TRBV30; j_gene: TRBJ2-1; CDR3aa: CAWIRVGNEQFF
v_gene: TRBV6-1; j_gene: TRBJ1-4; CDR3aa: CASSEAEYEKLFF
v_gene: TRBV28; j_gene: TRBJ2-5; CDR3aa: CASSFSPEGTQYF
v_gene: TRBV10-1; j_gene: TRBJ2-3; CDR3aa: CASSGSAGGPTSTDTQYF
v_gene: TRBV11-2; j_gene: TRBJ2-5; CDR3aa: CASSLVTGGETQYF
v_gene: TRBV7-9; j_gene: TRBJ2-3; CDR3aa: CASSSGLSTDTQYF
v_gene: TRBV28; j_gene: TRBJ1-6; CDR3aa: CASSPQVLYNSPLHF
v_gene: TRBV5-1; j_gene: TRBJ1-2; CDR3aa: CASSLEYYGQGMSPRGYTF
v_gene: TRBV10-3; j_gene: TRBJ2-7; CDR3aa: CAIKVGQGPYEQYF
v_gene: TRBV19; j_gene: TRBJ1-2; CDR3aa: CATSTLGQTFDYTF
v_gene: TRBV6-1; j_gene: TRBJ2-5; CDR3aa: CASSEAGGQGAVETQYF
v_gene: TRBV7-2; j_gene: TRBJ1-1; CDR3aa: CASSFPGREAFF
v_gene: TRBV6-4; j_gene: TRBJ2-3; CDR3aa: CASSYEATDTQYF
v_gene: TRBV9; j_gene: TRBJ2-5; CDR3aa: CASSPTSGRVAETQYF
v_gene: TRBV19; j_gene: TRBJ2-2; CDR3aa: CASRTGETTGELFF
v_gene: TRBV1; j_gene: TRBJ2-1; CDR3aa: CTSSQDEGGWEQFF
v_gene: TRBV30; j_gene: TRBJ2-1; CDR3aa: CAWSPNHNEQFF
v_gene: TRBV5-4; j_gene: TRBJ2-1; CDR3aa: CASSLAGAASYNEQFF
v_gene: TRBV5-5; j_gene: TRBJ2-3; CDR3aa: CASSLGVAGVTDTQYF
v_gene: TRBV25-1; j_gene: TRBJ2-5; CDR3aa: CASSTGQTQETQYF
v_gene: TRBV7-2; j_gene: TRBJ2-4; CDR3aa: CASSRTPVATKNIQYF
v_gene: TRBV5-1; j_gene: TRBJ1-1; CDR3aa: CASSLMGNTEAFF
v_gene: TRBV27; j_gene: TRBJ1-5; CDR3aa: CASSKEGLQGSQPQHF
v_gene: TRBV29-1; j_gene: TRBJ2-1; CDR3aa: CSVELVGGPSRGGEQFF
v_gene: TRBV18; j_gene: TRBJ1-2; CDR3aa: CASSPDRGHVGGYTF
v_gene: TRBV7-9; j_gene: TRBJ2-1; CDR3aa: CASSLGTGFSYNEQFF
v_gene: TRBV6-4; j_gene: TRBJ2-3; CDR3aa: CASSEGTSGSMADTQYF
v_gene: TRBV5-1; j_gene: TRBJ1-2; CDR3aa: CASSLDGGYGYTF
v_gene: TRBV30; j_gene: TRBJ2-5; CDR3aa: CASVPIGGQYF
v_gene: TRBV29-1; j_gene: TRBJ2-2; CDR3aa: CSAKGDPGELFF
v_gene: TRBV6-1; j_gene: TRBJ2-7; CDR3aa: CAGRSAGSYEQYF
v_gene: TRBV5-4; j_gene: TRBJ1-1; CDR3aa: CASRAGWMNTEAFF
v_gene: TRBV5-4; j_gene: TRBJ2-3; CDR3aa: CASSLLAGVLSGSTDTQYF
v_gene: TRBV7-8; j_gene: TRBJ2-5; CDR3aa: CASSGDRGETQYF
v_gene: TRBV7-2; j_gene: TRBJ2-7; CDR3aa: CASSLIGGSGEQYF
v_gene: TRBV5-4; j_gene: TRBJ1-2; CDR3aa: CASSLSAGSNYGYTF
v_gene: TRBV10-3; j_gene: TRBJ1-1; CDR3aa: CAISEEGPKDTEAFF
v_gene: TRBV5-4; j_gene: TRBJ2-5; CDR3aa: CASSERTGGETQYF
v_gene: TRBV12-5; j_gene: TRBJ1-5; CDR3aa: CASGLAGVGQPQHF
v_gene: TRBV21-1; j_gene: TRBJ2-5; CDR3aa: CASTGGIAGIGGGETQYF
v_gene: TRBV5-4; j_gene: TRBJ2-6; CDR3aa: CASSLLRARGANVLTF
v_gene: TRBV11-2; j_gene: TRBJ2-5; CDR3aa: CASSFTGEETQYF